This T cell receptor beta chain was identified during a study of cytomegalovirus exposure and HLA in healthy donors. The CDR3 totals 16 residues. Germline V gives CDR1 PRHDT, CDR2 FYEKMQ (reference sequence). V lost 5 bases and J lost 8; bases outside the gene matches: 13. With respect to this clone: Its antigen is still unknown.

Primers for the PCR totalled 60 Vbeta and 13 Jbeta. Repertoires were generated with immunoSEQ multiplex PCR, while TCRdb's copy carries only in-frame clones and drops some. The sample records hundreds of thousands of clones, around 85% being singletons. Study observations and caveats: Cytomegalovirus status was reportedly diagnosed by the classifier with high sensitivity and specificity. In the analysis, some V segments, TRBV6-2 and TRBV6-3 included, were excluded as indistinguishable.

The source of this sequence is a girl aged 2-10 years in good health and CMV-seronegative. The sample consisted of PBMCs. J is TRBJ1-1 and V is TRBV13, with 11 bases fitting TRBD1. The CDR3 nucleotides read TGTGCCAGCAGCCTAACAAGGACAGGGGGCAGAACCGAAGCTTTCTTT. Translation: CASSLTRTGGRTEAFF.